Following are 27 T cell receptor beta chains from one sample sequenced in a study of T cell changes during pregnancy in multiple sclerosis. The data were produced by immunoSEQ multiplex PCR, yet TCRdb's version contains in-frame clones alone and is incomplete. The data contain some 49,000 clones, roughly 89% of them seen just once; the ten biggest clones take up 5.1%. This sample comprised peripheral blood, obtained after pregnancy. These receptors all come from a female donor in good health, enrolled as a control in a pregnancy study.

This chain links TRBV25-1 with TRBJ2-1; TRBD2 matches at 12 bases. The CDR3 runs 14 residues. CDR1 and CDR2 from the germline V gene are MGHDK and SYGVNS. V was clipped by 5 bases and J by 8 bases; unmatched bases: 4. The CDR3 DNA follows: TGTGCCAGCAGTCTAGCGGGGGGGCAGGATGAGCAGTTCTTC. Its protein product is CASSLAGGQDEQFF.

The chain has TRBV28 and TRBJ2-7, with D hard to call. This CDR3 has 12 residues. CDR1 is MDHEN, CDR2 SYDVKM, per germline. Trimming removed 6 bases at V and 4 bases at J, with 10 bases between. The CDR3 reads CASRQNVYEQYF. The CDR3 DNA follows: TGTGCCAGCAGACAGAACGTATACGAGCAGTACTTC. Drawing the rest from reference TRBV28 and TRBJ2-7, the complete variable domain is DVKVTQSSRYLVKRTGEKVFLECVQDMDHENMFWYRQDPGLGLRLIYFSYDVKMKEKGDIPEGYSVSREKKERFSLILESASTNQTSMYLCASRQNVYEQYFGPGTRLTVT.

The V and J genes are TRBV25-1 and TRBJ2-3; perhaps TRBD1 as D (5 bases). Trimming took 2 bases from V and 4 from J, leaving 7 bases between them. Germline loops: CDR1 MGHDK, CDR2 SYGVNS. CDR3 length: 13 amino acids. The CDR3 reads CASSEQGADTQYF. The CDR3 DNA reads TGTGCCAGCAGTGAACAGGGCGCAGATACGCAGTATTTT.

CDR3 residues: CASSSTVTSSPLHF. The CDR3 DNA sequence: TGTGCCAGCAGCTCGACAGTGACTTCTTCACCCCTCCACTTT. The chain joins TRBV7-9 to TRBJ1-6; maybe TRBD1 (5 bases). V was cut by 4 bases and J by 9 bases, with 13 bases left in between. Germline V gives CDR1 SEHNR, CDR2 FQNEAQ (reference sequence). CDR3 length: 14 amino acids.

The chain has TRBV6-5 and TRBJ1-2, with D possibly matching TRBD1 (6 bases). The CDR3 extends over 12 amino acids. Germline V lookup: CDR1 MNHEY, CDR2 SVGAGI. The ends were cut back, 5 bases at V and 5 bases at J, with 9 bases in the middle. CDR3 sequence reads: CASSPQGYGYTF. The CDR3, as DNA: TGTGCCAGCAGTCCTCAGGGGTATGGCTACACCTTC.

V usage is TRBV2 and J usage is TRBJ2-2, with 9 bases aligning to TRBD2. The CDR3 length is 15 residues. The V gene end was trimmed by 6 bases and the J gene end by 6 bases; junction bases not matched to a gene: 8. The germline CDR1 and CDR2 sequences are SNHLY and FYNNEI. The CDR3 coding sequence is TGTGCCAGCAGGGCGGGACTAGCTGAGGCCGGGGAGCTGTTTTTT. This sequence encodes CASRAGLAEAGELFF.

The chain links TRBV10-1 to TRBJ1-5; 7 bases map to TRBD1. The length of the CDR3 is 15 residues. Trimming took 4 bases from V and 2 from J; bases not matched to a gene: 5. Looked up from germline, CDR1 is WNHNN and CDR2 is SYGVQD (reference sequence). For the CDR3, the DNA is TGCGCCAGCAGTGCGACCGGGACAGGCAATCAGCCCCAGCATTTT. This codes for CASSATGTGNQPQHF.

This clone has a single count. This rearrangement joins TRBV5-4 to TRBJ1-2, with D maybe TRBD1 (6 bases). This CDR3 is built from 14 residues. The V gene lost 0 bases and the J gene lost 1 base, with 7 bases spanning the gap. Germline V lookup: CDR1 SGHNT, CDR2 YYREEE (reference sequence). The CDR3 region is CASSLGGLNYGYTF. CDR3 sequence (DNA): TGTGCCAGCAGCTTGGGGGGGCTTAACTATGGCTACACCTTC. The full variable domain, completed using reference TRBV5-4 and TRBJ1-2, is ETGVTQSPTHLIKTRGQQVTLRCSSQSGHNTVSWYQQALGQGPQFIFQYYREEENGRGNFPPRFSGLQFPNYSSELNVNALELDDSALYLCASSLGGLNYGYTFGSGTRLTVV.

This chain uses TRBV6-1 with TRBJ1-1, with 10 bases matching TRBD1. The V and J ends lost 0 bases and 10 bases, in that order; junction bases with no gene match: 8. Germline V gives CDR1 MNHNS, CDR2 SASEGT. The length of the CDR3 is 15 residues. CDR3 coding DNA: TGTGCCAGCAGTGAAGCGGGGACAGGGGTATTTCCAGCTTTCTTT. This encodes CASSEAGTGVFPAFF.

CDR3 coding DNA: TGCGCCAGCAGCCAAGAGTCCAGGAACACTGAAGCTTTCTTT. It encodes CASSQESRNTEAFF. V gene TRBV4-1 combines with J gene TRBJ1-1; no clear D. Germline V CDR1 and CDR2: MGHRA, YSYEKL. The V gene lost 0 bases and the J gene lost 1 base, with 6 bases spanning the gap. The length of the CDR3 is 14 residues.

CDR3 region: CASSPRLAGASTDTQYF. In DNA form, the CDR3 reads TGTGCCAGCAGCCCTAGACTAGCGGGGGCTAGCACAGATACGCAGTATTTT. The chain uses TRBV6-4 and TRBJ2-3; 12 nucleotides line up with TRBD2. CDR1 MRHNA and CDR2 SNTAGT come from the germline V gene. This CDR3 has 17 residues. V gave up 6 bases and J gave up 0 bases; unmatched junction bases: 7.

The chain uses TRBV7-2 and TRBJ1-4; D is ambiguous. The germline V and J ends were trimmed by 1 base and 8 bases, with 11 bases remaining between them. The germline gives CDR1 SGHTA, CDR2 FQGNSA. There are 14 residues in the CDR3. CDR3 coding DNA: TGTGCCAGCAGCTTAGGCGGGGTTGGGGAAAAACTGTTTTTT. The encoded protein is CASSLGGVGEKLFF.

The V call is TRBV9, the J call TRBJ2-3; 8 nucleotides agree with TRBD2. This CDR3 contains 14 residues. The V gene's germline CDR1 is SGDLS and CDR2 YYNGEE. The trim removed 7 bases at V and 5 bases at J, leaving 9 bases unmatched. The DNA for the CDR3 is TGTGCCAGCGACGGCGAGCGGGAGCTAGATACGCAGTATTTT. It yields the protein CASDGERELDTQYF. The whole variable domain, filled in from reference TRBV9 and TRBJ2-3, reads DSGVTQTPKHLITATGQRVTLRCSPRSGDLSVYWYQQSLDQGLQFLIQYYNGEERAKGNILERFSAQQFPDLHSELNLSSLELGDSALYFCASDGERELDTQYFGPGTRLTVL.

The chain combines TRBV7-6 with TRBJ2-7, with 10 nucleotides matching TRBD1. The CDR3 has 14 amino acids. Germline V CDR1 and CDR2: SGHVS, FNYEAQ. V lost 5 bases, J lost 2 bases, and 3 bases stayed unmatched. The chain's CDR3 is CASSQGTGAYEQYF. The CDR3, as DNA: TGTGCCAGCAGCCAGGGGACAGGGGCCTACGAGCAGTACTTC.

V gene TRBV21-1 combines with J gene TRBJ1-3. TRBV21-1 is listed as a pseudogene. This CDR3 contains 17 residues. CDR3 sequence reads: CASSKERGTSSGNTIYF. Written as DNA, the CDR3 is TGTGCCAGCAGCAAAGAACGGGGAACTTCCTCTGGAAACACCATATATTTT.

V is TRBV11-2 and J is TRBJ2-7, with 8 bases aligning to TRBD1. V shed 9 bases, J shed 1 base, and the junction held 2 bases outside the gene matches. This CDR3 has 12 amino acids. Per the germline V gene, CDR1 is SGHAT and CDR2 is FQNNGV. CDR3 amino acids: CARDRDSYEQYF. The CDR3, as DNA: TGTGCCAGGGACAGGGATTCCTACGAGCAGTACTTC.

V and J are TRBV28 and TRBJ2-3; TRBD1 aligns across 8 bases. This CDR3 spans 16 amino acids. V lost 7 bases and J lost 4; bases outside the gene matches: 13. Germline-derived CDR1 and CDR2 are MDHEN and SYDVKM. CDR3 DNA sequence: TGTGCCAGCAACAATCCTGGACAGGGATGGGCAGATACGCAGTATTTT. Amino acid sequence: CASNNPGQGWADTQYF.

CDR3 coding DNA: TGTGCCAGCAGTTTAGGAGGGGTACACGGAAGGTCCTATAATTCACCCCTCCACTTT. This gives the protein CASSLGGVHGRSYNSPLHF. The chain links TRBV27 to TRBJ1-6; D perhaps matches TRBD1 (5 bases). Germline CDR1 MNHEY, CDR2 SMNVEV (reference sequence). The CDR3 contains 19 residues. V was cut by 2 bases and J by 1 base, with 18 bases left in between.

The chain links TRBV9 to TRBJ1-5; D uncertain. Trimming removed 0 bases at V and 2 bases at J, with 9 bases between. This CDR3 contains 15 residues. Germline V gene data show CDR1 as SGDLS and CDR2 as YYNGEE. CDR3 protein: CASSVEGGGNQPQHF. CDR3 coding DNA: TGTGCCAGCAGCGTAGAGGGCGGGGGCAATCAGCCCCAGCATTTT.

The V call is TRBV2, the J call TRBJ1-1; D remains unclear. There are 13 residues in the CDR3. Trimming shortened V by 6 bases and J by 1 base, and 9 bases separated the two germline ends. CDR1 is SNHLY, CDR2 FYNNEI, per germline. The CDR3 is CASSVIWNTEAFF. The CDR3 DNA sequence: TGTGCCAGCAGCGTAATCTGGAACACTGAAGCTTTCTTT.

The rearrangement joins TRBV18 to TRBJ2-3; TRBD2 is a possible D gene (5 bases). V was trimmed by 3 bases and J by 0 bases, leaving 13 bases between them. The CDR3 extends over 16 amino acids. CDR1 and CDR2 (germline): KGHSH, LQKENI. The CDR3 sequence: CASSPASGLSTDTQYF. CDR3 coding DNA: TGTGCCAGCTCACCGGCATCCGGACTCAGCACAGATACGCAGTATTTT. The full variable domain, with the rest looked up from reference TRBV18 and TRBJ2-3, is NAGVMQNPRHLVRRRGQEARLRCSPMKGHSHVYWYRQLPEEGLKFMVYLQKENIIDESGMPKERFSAEFPKEGPSILRIQQVVRGDSAAYFCASSPASGLSTDTQYFGPGTRLTVL.

This CDR3 is CASSASSGTGGKQYF. CDR3 DNA: TGTGCCAGCAGTGCCTCCTCCGGGACAGGGGGCAAGCAGTACTTC. The chain recombines TRBV2 with TRBJ2-7, with 12 positions matching TRBD1. Germline trimming cut 4 bases from V and 8 bases from J; bases unmatched to any gene: 9. CDR3 size: 15 residues. CDR1 is SNHLY, CDR2 FYNNEI, per germline. Full variable domain (outside the CDR3, taken from reference TRBV2 and TRBJ2-7): EPEVTQTPSHQVTQMGQEVILRCVPISNHLYFYWYRQILGQKVEFLVSFYNNEISEKSEIFDDQFSVERPDGSNFTLKIRSTKLEDSAMYFCASSASSGTGGKQYFGPGTRLTVT.

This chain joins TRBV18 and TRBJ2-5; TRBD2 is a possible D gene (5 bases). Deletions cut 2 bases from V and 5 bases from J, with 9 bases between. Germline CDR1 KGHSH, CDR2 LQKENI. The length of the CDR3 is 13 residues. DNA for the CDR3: TGTGCCAGCTCACCAGTCGGCGGGGAGACCCAGTACTTC. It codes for CASSPVGGETQYF.

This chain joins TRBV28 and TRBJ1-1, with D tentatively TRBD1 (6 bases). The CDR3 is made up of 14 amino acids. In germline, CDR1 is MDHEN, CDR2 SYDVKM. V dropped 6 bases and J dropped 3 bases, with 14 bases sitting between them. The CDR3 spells CASSPTGLDTEAFF. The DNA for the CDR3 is TGTGCCAGCAGCCCCACAGGGTTGGACACTGAAGCTTTCTTT.

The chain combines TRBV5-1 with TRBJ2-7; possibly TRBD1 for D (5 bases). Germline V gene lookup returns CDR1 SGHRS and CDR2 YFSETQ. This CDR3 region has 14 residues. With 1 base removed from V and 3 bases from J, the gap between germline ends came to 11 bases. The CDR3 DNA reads TGCGCCAGCAGCTTGTCCAGGGCCCGCTACGAGCAGTACTTC. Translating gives CASSLSRARYEQYF.

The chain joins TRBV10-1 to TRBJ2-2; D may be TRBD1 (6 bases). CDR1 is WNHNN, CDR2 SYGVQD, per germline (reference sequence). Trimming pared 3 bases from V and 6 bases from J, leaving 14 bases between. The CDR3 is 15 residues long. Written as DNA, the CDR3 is TGCGCCAGCAGTGATGGAACAGGGCGGTCCGGGGAGCTGTTTTTT. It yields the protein CASSDGTGRSGELFF.

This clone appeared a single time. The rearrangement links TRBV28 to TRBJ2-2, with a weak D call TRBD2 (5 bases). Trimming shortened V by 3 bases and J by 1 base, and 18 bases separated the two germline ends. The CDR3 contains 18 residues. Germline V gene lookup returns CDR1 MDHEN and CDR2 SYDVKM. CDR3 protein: CASSFPNRGRGNTGELFF. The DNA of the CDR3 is TGTGCCAGCAGTTTCCCCAACCGGGGTCGCGGGAACACCGGGGAGCTGTTTTTT.